This T cell receptor beta chain derives from a study of memory CD8 T cells in hepatitis C reinfection. Overall study: A couple of donors cleared primary HCV but became chronic after reinfection. Between 3 and 8 weeks after reinfection detection, peak samples were drawn. HCV reinfection meant a positive HCV RNA test after two negative tests at least 60 days apart.

Data came from immunoSEQ multiplex PCR; TCRdb stores just in-frame clones and leaves some out. The sample holds fewer than 50,000 clones; over 75% are singletons and the top ten take more than 0.95%. This CDR3 has 15 residues. The V gene lost 4 bases and the J gene lost 4 bases, with 14 bases spanning the gap. Germline CDR1 SGHVS, CDR2 FQNEAQ. Time point described: peak reinfection, 3 to 8 weeks after reinfection detection. TCR sequencing was done directly ex vivo on sorted cells, without expansion in vitro. People who inject drugs from Montreal's HEPCO study were the donors. This clone was observed a single time.

Material for sequencing was naive CD8+ T cells sorted from blood. This TCR was recovered from a young man with hepatitis C virus infection. The chain is built from TRBV7-8 and TRBJ2-1; a weak D match, TRBD2 (6 bases). The CDR3 DNA follows: TGTGCCAGCAGCTGGACCCGTGGGGGGTACAATGAGCAGTTCTTC. Its translation: CASSWTRGGYNEQFF.